This TCR beta chain is from a study of blood T cell repertoires in COVID-19. CDR3 length equals 14 residues. Germline V gene data show CDR1 as LNHDA and CDR2 as SQIVND (reference sequence). Trimming stripped 3 bases from V and 0 bases from J, with 8 bases between. In the original workflow: Counts of nucleated cells, estimated from reference gene primer amplification, were obtained. Assay: immunoSEQ multiplex PCR; the TCRdb copy retains only in-frame clones and omits some. V, J and clone size are taken as reported in that table, and D and trimming were inferred from the DNA itself. The data hold roughly 150,000 clones, with roughly 84% observed a single time. Living in under 30 US areas, the participants were between about 18 and 95 years of age.

What was sequenced was PBMCs or T cells enriched from blood (not recorded which). The sequence was collected from a man in his 60s who had recovered from COVID-19. This sequence joins TRBV19 and TRBJ1-2; D is undetermined. The CDR3 is CASSISSANYGYTF. The CDR3 nucleotides read TGTGCCAGTAGTATCTCTTCAGCTAACTATGGCTACACCTTC.